A single sample gave rise to the 5 T cell receptor beta chains below, sequenced in a study of early T cells in non-severe SARS-CoV-2 infection (dated by TCRdb to about 2021). Library prep was done by 5' RACE. The run used a NextSeq 500. Through fastp at Q25 and MiXCR, TCRdb rebuilt clones from the public reads, retaining in-frame beta chains. Duplicate CDR3 protein sequences are folded into a single record with the most common DNA and genes. The sample contains under 35,000 distinct CDR3 sequences, under 6% of them found a single time. The leading ten clones occupy over 20% of the sample. Material for sequencing was whole blood. The receptors stem from an adult who was a healthcare worker with PCR-confirmed SARS-CoV-2 infection or an uninfected control (not recorded which).

This clonotype is termed medium-sized. The rearrangement links TRBV2 to TRBJ1-5; a possible D gene is TRBD1 (5 bases). V was pared by 4 bases and J by 7 bases, with 17 bases between. The germline CDR1 and CDR2 sequences are SNHLY and FYNNEI. The CDR3 is 15 residues long. As DNA, the CDR3 is TGTGCCAGCAGTGCCGGGAGCACACAGGAGCAGCCCCAGCATTTT. Translated, it gives CASSAGSTQEQPQHF.

This clonotype has just a few counts. The rearrangement uses TRBV14 and TRBJ2-3; D not resolved. Germline V gives CDR1 SGHDN, CDR2 FVKESK. This CDR3 has 16 amino acids. Trimming pared 4 bases from V and 3 bases from J, leaving 17 bases between. The CDR3 DNA follows: TGTGCCAGCAGCCGACAAGTAAGCTCCTGGACAGATACGCAGTATTTT. The encoded protein is CASSRQVSSWTDTQYF.

Only a few counts were recorded for this clonotype. This chain connects TRBV9 to TRBJ2-3; a weak D match, TRBD1 (5 bases). Germline V gives CDR1 SGDLS, CDR2 YYNGEE. The CDR3 sequence is 15 residues long. Trimming shortened V by 1 base and J by 2 bases, and 11 bases separated the two germline ends. This chain's CDR3 is CASSVQGLFTDTQYF. Written as DNA, the CDR3 is TGTGCCAGCAGCGTACAGGGCCTCTTCACAGATACGCAGTATTTT.

This clonotype showed up many times. This rearrangement joins TRBV19 to TRBJ2-7; TRBD1 is a possible D gene (5 bases). V lost 4 bases and J lost 0, with 16 bases in between. The CDR3 is 16 amino acids. Germline V gene lookup returns CDR1 LNHDA and CDR2 SQIVND (reference sequence). CDR3 DNA: TGTGCCAGTAGTAGGTCTGGACAAACCTACTCCTACGAGCAGTACTTC. As protein: CASSRSGQTYSYEQYF. Looking up the rest from reference TRBV19 and TRBJ2-7 gives the full variable domain: DGGITQSPKYLFRKEGQNVTLSCEQNLNHDAMYWYRQDPGQGLRLIYYSQIVNDFQKGDIAEGYSVSREKKESFPLTVTSAQKNPTAFYLCASSRSGQTYSYEQYFGPGTRLTVT.

This clonotype was recorded a few times. V gene TRBV28 combines with J gene TRBJ1-4; D might be TRBD1 (6 bases). The germline CDR1 and CDR2 sequences are MDHEN and SYDVKM. The length of the CDR3 is 18 residues. V was shortened by 6 bases and J by 0 bases, with 20 bases between the two germline ends. The CDR3 loop reads CASSSPGAGTATNEKLFF. CDR3 in DNA: TGTGCCAGCAGCTCCCCGGGGGCGGGGACCGCAACTAATGAAAAACTGTTTTTT.